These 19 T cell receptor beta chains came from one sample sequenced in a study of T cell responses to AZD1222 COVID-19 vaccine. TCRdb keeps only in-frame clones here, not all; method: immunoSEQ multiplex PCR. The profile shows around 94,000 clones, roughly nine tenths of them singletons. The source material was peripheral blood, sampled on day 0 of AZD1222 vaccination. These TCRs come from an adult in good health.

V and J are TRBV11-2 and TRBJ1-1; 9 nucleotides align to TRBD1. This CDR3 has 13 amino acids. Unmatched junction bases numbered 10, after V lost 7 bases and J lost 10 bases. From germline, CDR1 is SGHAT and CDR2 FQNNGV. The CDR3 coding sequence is TGTGCCAGCACCTTGGACAGGGGAAGTTTAGCTTTCTTT. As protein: CASTLDRGSLAFF. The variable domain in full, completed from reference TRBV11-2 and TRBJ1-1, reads EAGVAQSPRYKIIEKRQSVAFWCNPISGHATLYWYQQILGQGPKLLIQFQNNGVVDDSQLPKDRFSAERLKGVDSTLKIQPAKLEDSAVYLCASTLDRGSLAFFGQGTRLTVV.

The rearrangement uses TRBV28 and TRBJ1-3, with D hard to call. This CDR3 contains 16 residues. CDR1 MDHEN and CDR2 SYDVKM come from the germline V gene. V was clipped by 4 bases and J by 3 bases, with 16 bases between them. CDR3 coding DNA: TGTGCCAGCAGTTCCCACGGACGGTCGGGTGGAAACACCATATATTTT. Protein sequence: CASSSHGRSGGNTIYF.

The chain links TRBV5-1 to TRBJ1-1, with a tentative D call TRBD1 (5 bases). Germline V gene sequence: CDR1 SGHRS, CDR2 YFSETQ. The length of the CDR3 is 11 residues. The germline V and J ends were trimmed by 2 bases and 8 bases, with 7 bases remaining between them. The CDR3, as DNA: TGCGCCAGCAGCTTTCAGGGCGAAGCTTTCTTT. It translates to CASSFQGEAFF.

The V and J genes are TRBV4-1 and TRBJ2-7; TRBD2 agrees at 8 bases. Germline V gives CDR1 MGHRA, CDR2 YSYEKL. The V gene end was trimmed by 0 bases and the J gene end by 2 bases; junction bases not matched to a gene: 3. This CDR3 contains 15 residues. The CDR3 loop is CASSQDTGGPYEQYF. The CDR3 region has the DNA TGCGCCAGCAGCCAAGATACGGGGGGGCCCTACGAGCAGTACTTC.

The DNA for the CDR3 is TGCGCCAGCAGCCAAGATAGGATCAGGAGCTCCTACGAGCAGTACTTC. Amino acid sequence: CASSQDRIRSSYEQYF. The chain couples TRBV4-3 to TRBJ2-7; no clear D gene. The V end was cut by 0 bases, the J end by 0 bases, with 12 bases between. Germline CDR1 reads LGHNA; CDR2 reads YSLEER. This CDR3 region has 16 residues.

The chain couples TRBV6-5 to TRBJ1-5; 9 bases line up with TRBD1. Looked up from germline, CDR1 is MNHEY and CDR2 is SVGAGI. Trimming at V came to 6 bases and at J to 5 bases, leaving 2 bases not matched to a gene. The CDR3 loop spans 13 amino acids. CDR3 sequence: CASRRQGDQPQHF. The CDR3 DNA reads TGTGCCAGCAGGCGACAGGGGGATCAGCCCCAGCATTTT.

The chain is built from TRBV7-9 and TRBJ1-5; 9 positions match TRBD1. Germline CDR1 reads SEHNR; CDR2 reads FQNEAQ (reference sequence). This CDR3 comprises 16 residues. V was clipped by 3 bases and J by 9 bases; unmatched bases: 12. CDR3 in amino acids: CASSLDGQGLNGPQHF. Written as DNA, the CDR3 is TGTGCCAGCAGCTTGGACGGACAGGGGCTCAATGGGCCCCAGCATTTT.

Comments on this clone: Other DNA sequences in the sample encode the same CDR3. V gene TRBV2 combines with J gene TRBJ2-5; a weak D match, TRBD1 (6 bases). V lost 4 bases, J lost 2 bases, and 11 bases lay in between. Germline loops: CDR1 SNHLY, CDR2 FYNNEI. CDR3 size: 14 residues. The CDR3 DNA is TGTGCCAGCAGTGGTCTTAGGGGGCAAGAGACCCAGTACTTC. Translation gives CASSGLRGQETQYF.

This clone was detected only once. The CDR3 DNA reads TGCGCCAGCAGCAGTGGCGGACAGGATACCTCCTACGAGCAGTACTTC. Amino acid sequence: CASSSGGQDTSYEQYF. The chain links TRBV5-1 to TRBJ2-7; TRBD1 agrees at 7 bases. This CDR3 is built from 16 residues. The germline CDR1 and CDR2 sequences are SGHRS and YFSETQ. V dropped 4 bases and J dropped 0; count of bases not matched to a gene: 10.

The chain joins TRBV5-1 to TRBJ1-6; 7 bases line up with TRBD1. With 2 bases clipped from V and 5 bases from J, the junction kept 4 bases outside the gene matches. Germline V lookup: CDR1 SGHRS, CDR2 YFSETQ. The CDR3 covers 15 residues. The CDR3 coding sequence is TGCGCCAGCAGCTTACAGGGGTCCGATAATTCACCCCTCCACTTT. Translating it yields CASSLQGSDNSPLHF. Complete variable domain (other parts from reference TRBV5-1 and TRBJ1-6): KAGVTQTPRYLIKTRGQQVTLSCSPISGHRSVSWYQQTPGQGLQFLFEYFSETQRNKGNFPGRFSGRQFSNSRSEMNVSTLELGDSALYLCASSLQGSDNSPLHFGNGTRLTVT.

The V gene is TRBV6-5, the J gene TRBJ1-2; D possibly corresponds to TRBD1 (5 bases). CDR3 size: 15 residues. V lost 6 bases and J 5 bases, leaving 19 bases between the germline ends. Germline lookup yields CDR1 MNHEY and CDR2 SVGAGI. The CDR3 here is CASRTTRQFFYGYTF. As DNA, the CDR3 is TGTGCCAGCAGGACTACTAGACAGTTCTTTTATGGCTACACCTTC.

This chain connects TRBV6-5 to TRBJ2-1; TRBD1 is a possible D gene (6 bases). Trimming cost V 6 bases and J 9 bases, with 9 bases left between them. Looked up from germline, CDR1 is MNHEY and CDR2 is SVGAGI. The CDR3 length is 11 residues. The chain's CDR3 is CASRQGREQFF. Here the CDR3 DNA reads TGTGCCAGCAGACAGGGTCGTGAGCAGTTCTTC.

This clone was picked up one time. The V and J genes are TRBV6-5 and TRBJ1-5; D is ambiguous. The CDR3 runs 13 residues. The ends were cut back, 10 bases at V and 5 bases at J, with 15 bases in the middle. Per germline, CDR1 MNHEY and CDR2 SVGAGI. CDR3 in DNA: TGTGCCACCAGATCCTACAGAGATCAGCCCCAGCATTTT. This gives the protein CATRSYRDQPQHF.

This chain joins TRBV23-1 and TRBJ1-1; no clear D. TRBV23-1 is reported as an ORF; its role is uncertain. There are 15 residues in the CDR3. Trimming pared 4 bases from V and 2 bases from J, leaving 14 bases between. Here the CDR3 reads CASSPKLHTNTEAFF. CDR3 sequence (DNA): TGCGCCAGCAGTCCCAAATTACACACAAACACTGAAGCTTTCTTT.

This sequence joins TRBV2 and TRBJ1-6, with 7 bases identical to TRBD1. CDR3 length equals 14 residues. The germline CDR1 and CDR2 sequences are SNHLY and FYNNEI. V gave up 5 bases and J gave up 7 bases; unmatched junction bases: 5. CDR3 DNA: TGTGCCAGCAGTAGGGTGACAGGGAATTCACCCCTCCACTTT. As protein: CASSRVTGNSPLHF.

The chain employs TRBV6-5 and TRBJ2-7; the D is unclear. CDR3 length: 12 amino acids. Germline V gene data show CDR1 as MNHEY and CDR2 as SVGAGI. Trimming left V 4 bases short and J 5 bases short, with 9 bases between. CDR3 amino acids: CASSFTVHEQYF. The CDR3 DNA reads TGTGCCAGCAGTTTCACAGTGCACGAGCAGTACTTC.

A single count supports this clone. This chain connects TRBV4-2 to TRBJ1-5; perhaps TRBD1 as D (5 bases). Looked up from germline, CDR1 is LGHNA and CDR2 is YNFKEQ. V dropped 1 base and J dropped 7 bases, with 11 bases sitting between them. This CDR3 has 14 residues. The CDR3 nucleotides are TGTGCCAGCAGCCAAGGCCCTGGGACCCAGCCCCAGCATTTT. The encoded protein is CASSQGPGTQPQHF.

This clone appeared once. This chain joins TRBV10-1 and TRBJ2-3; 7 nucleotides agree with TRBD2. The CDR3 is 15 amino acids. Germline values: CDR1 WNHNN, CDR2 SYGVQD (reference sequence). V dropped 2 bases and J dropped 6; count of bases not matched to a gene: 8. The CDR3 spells CASSEKASGADTQYF. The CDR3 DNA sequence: TGCGCCAGCAGTGAGAAGGCTAGCGGAGCGGATACGCAGTATTTT.

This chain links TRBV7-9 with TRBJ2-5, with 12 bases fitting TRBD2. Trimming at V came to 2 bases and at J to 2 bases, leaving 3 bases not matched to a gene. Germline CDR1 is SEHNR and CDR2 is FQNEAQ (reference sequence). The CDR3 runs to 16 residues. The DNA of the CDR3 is TGTGCCAGCAGCTTACTAGCGGGGGGGTTACAAGAGACCCAGTACTTC. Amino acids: CASSLLAGGLQETQYF.